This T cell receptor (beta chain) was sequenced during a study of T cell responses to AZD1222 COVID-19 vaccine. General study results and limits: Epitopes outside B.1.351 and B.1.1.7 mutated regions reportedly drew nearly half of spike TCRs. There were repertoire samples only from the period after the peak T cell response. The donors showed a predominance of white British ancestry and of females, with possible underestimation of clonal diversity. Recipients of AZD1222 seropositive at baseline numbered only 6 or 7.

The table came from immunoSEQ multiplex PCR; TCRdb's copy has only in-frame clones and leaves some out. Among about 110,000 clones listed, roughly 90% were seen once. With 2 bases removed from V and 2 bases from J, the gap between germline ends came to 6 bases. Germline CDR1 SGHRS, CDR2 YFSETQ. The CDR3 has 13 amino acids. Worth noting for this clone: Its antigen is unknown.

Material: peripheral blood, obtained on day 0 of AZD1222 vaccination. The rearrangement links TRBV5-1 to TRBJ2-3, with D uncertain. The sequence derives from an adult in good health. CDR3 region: CASSLRDTDTQYF. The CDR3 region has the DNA TGCGCCAGCAGCTTAAGGGACACAGATACGCAGTATTTT.